This T cell receptor beta chain was documented in a study of blood T cell repertoires in COVID-19. The CDR3 length is 13 residues. The V end was cut by 4 bases, the J end by 6 bases, with 14 bases between. In germline, CDR1 is SGHRS, CDR2 YFSETQ. Seattle-derived patients entered the study during active infection and were followed longitudinally. Source study methods: Amplification with reference gene primers provided the estimates of nucleated cell counts. The repertoire was sequenced with immunoSEQ multiplex PCR; TCRdb's copy has only in-frame clones and lacks some. V and J calls and clone size are copied from that table; D and trimming were computed from the DNA. The sample carries 270,000 or so clones, 85% to 90% recorded once.

The chain has TRBV5-1 and TRBJ2-7, with D tentatively TRBD1 (5 bases). Sequences were obtained from peripheral blood. This sequence originates from a woman younger than 45 with COVID-19, enrolled during active disease. The CDR3 DNA reads TGCGCCAGCAGCCTCCCGCAGGGTCGCGAGCAGTACTTC. It translates to CASSLPQGREQYF.